This T cell receptor beta chain stems from a study of regulatory T cells in long-lasting Graves disease. Libraries of TCR beta came from iRepertoire HTBI primers plus Arm-PCR of CDR3 regions. The authors' processing: Analysis of the samples identified over 60 TRBV and 14 TRBJ segments. MiXCR, applied by TCRdb to the multiplex PCR reads, yields one record per CDR3 protein. Here the V and J calls rest on TCRdb's processing, not on the authors' analysis. In the table there are about 460,000 distinct CDR3 sequences, roughly 22% of which are singletons. Points from the study as a whole: Segments TRBV28, TRBJ1-2 and TRBJ2-5 showed preferential usage in persistent disease. Relative to new patients (966), persistent patients exhibited greater sharing of public clonotypes (2,741).

This clonotype came up many times. Its antigen remains unknown. Germline V lookup: CDR1 SGHNT, CDR2 YENEEA. The CDR3 has 15 residues. V lost 5 bases and J lost 1; bases outside the gene matches: 7. As for time point: persistent/refractory GD, antithyroid drugs over 5 years with positive TRAb. The authors made the TCR library using RNA they extracted from PBMCs. Specimen: peripheral blood mononuclear cells (PBMCs), collected when the disease was refractory, from a patient treated with antithyroid drugs. The sequence derives from a female donor with Graves disease. This chain links TRBV11-3 with TRBJ2-5; 7 bases map to TRBD2. DNA for the CDR3: TGTGCCAGCAGCCAACCAGGGAGGGCCCAAGAGACCCAGTACTTC. Translation: CASSQPGRAQETQYF.